The 20 T cell receptor beta chains listed next were all sequenced from one sample in a study of blood T cell repertoires in COVID-19 (dated by TCRdb to the early 2020s). The library relied on the immunoSEQ multiplex PCR assay. In TCRdb, the immuneACCESS table is reduced to in-frame sequences with V and J assigned. These tables do not hold every clone; where another copy was compared, an unresolved V gene accounts for under half, and the others remain unexplained. The sample has approximately 290,000 clones on record, over 75% of them singletons. The biggest ten clones account for 3.5% to 5.5% of the sample. Input material: PBMCs or T cells enriched from blood (not recorded which). Receptor source: a woman aged 25 to 39 who had recovered from COVID-19.

The chain uses TRBV5-1 and TRBJ2-2; the D gene is possibly TRBD1 (6 bases). Trimming cost V 0 bases and J 1 base, with 10 bases left between them. Germline values: CDR1 SGHRS, CDR2 YFSETQ. CDR3 length: 16 residues. The CDR3 coding sequence is TGCGCCAGCAGCTTGGGGGCGACAGGGAACACCGGGGAGCTGTTTTTT. Encoded protein: CASSLGATGNTGELFF.

This rearrangement joins TRBV28 to TRBJ1-5; D is unresolved. V lost 5 bases to trimming and J lost 6 bases, with 23 bases between them. Germline CDR1 MDHEN, CDR2 SYDVKM. The length of the CDR3 is 17 residues. The CDR3, as DNA: TGTGCCAGCAGTCTCCCCTCGGGAGTCAAAGGAAGTCAGCCCCAGCATTTT. Its translation: CASSLPSGVKGSQPQHF.

The chain carries TRBV25-1 and TRBJ1-1; D gene uncertain. The CDR3 is 13 amino acids. In germline, CDR1 is MGHDK, CDR2 SYGVNS. Trimming took off 5 bases at V and 0 bases at J, with 7 bases between the two ends. In DNA, the CDR3 is TGTGCCAGCAGTAATCCCGTGAACACTGAAGCTTTCTTT. It is translated as CASSNPVNTEAFF.

V usage is TRBV23-1 and J usage is TRBJ2-1; 9 nucleotides agree with TRBD2. TRBV23-1 carries the ORF label, with uncertain function. Trimming removed 2 bases from V and 1 base from J; junction bases left unmatched: 6. The CDR3 is 17 amino acids. CDR3 loop: CASSQLSGGVSYNEQFF. The CDR3 DNA reads TGCGCCAGCAGTCAACTTAGCGGGGGAGTGTCCTACAATGAGCAGTTCTTC.

CDR3 residues: CAISASAGQGETQYF. The DNA for the CDR3 is TGTGCCATCAGTGCCTCAGCGGGGCAGGGGGAGACCCAGTACTTC. This chain uses TRBV10-3 with TRBJ2-5; a weak D match, TRBD2 (7 bases). The germline gives CDR1 ENHRY, CDR2 SYGVKD. The CDR3 is 15 residues long. Trimming took 4 bases from V and 5 from J, leaving 17 bases between them.

The chain has TRBV6-1 and TRBJ1-5, with D unresolved. The germline CDR1 and CDR2 sequences are MNHNS and SASEGT. CDR3 length: 16 residues. Trimming took 2 bases from V and 4 from J, leaving 15 bases between them. The CDR3 protein is CASSERVGPGNQPQHF. CDR3 in DNA: TGTGCCAGCAGTGAAAGGGTCGGGCCGGGAAATCAGCCCCAGCATTTT.

V is TRBV4-1 and J is TRBJ1-2; 11 nucleotides agree with TRBD1. CDR1 and CDR2 (germline): MGHRA, YSYEKL. The V and J ends lost 1 base and 5 bases, in that order; junction bases with no gene match: 6. This CDR3 spans 16 amino acids. The CDR3 DNA reads TGCGCCAGCAGCCAAGGCGGGACAGGGGGTCGATATGGCTACACCTTC. Residues: CASSQGGTGGRYGYTF.

Of note for this clone: Other nucleotide sequences in the sample specify the same CDR3. The chain has TRBV28 and TRBJ2-7; D gene unclear. Germline-derived CDR1 and CDR2 are MDHEN and SYDVKM. There are 12 residues in the CDR3. Trimming shortened V by 1 base and J by 1 base, and 2 bases separated the two germline ends. CDR3 residues: CASSLSSYEQYF. The CDR3 bases are TGTGCCAGCAGTTTATCATCCTACGAGCAGTACTTC.

In DNA, the CDR3 is TGTGCCAGCACCCAGGGGGTCGAGCAGTACTTC. This encodes CASTQGVEQYF. V and J are TRBV28 and TRBJ2-7, with 7 bases matching TRBD1. The CDR3 spans 11 residues. With V trimmed by 7 bases and J by 6 bases, 3 bases remained unmatched. CDR1 is MDHEN, CDR2 SYDVKM, per germline.

The CDR3 spells CASSKLPFKEEKLFF. In nucleotides, the CDR3 is TGTGCCAGCAGTAAACTACCTTTTAAAGAGGAAAAACTGTTTTTT. The chain joins TRBV6-5 to TRBJ1-4, with D hard to call. Germline V CDR1 and CDR2: MNHEY, SVGAGI. The CDR3 runs to 15 residues. Trimming cost V 5 bases and J 8 bases, with 18 bases left between them.

The CDR3 loop reads CASSKGGNAYNEQFF. The CDR3 DNA sequence: TGTGCCAGCAGCAAGGGGGGGAACGCCTACAATGAGCAGTTCTTC. J is TRBJ2-1 and V is TRBV4-2, with D maybe TRBD2 (7 bases). The CDR3 sequence is 15 residues long. Germline-derived CDR1 and CDR2 are LGHNA and YNFKEQ. Trimming took off 5 bases at V and 2 bases at J, with 13 bases between the two ends.

This chain connects TRBV6-5 to TRBJ2-7; TRBD1 matches at 8 bases. CDR3 length: 14 residues. The V and J ends lost 2 bases and 6 bases, in that order; junction bases with no gene match: 6. The germline V gene encodes CDR1 MNHEY and CDR2 SVGAGI. CDR3 sequence reads: CASSYGRGRGEQYF. In DNA, the CDR3 is TGTGCCAGCAGTTACGGCAGGGGGCGAGGCGAGCAGTACTTC.

CDR3 sequence reads: CAHGGLTDTQYF. CDR3 nucleotide sequence: TGTGCCCACGGGGGGCTCACAGATACGCAGTATTTT. This sequence joins TRBV10-3 and TRBJ2-3; possible D gene TRBD2, 7 bases. The germline gives CDR1 ENHRY, CDR2 SYGVKD. The ends were cut back, 11 bases at V and 2 bases at J, with 11 bases in the middle. There are 12 residues in the CDR3.

The rearrangement uses TRBV19 and TRBJ2-1; 9 bases map to TRBD1. V shed 4 bases and J 7 bases; nucleotides not matched to a gene: 14. Germline-derived CDR1 and CDR2 are LNHDA and SQIVND (reference sequence). CDR3 length: 17 residues. The CDR3 sequence is CASSRENGQGTWNEQFF. The CDR3, as DNA: TGTGCCAGTAGTAGAGAGAACGGACAGGGGACTTGGAATGAGCAGTTCTTC.

The chain has TRBV29-1 and TRBJ2-7, with 15 bases lining up with TRBD2. The length of the CDR3 is 16 residues. V trimming: 4 bases; J trimming: 6 bases; junction bases outside the gene matches: 10. Germline CDR1 reads SQVTM; CDR2 reads ANQGSEA. For the CDR3, the DNA is TGCAGCGTTGCGGGACTAGCGGGAGGATCGGCTGGCGAGCAGTACTTC. Translation gives CSVAGLAGGSAGEQYF.

The chain carries TRBV28 and TRBJ1-4, with 12 positions matching TRBD1. The germline gives CDR1 MDHEN, CDR2 SYDVKM. The length of the CDR3 is 14 residues. Losses at the gene ends were 6 bases for V and 7 bases for J; bases not matched to a gene: 3. CDR3 in amino acids: CASSGTGGFEKLFF. In nucleotides, the CDR3 is TGTGCCAGCAGCGGGACAGGGGGCTTTGAAAAACTGTTTTTT.

A few counts support this clone. The V and J genes are TRBV4-1 and TRBJ2-7; D is perhaps TRBD2 (6 bases). Germline-derived CDR1 and CDR2 are MGHRA and YSYEKL. Deletions cut 1 base from V and 2 bases from J, with 12 bases between. CDR3 length equals 15 residues. The CDR3 spells CASSQGEDRTYEQYF. CDR3 sequence (DNA): TGCGCCAGCAGCCAAGGGGAGGATCGCACCTACGAGCAGTACTTC.

This chain joins TRBV11-1 and TRBJ2-5; unclear D gene. Between the trimmed V and J ends, which lost 3 bases and 3 bases, there was a span of 11 bases. CDR3 length equals 14 residues. The germline gives CDR1 SGHAT, CDR2 FQDESV (reference sequence). CDR3 protein: CASSFLQSEETQYF. The CDR3 DNA sequence: TGTGCCAGCAGCTTTTTACAGTCAGAAGAGACCCAGTACTTC.

The gene calls are TRBV27 and TRBJ2-3; 9 bases agree with TRBD1. CDR1 is MNHEY, CDR2 SMNVEV, per germline (reference sequence). Germline trimming cut 0 bases from V and 4 bases from J; bases unmatched to any gene: 8. The CDR3 loop spans 17 amino acids. CDR3 nucleotides: TGTGCCAGCAGTTTATCCGGGACAGGGAAGTTAGCAGATACGCAGTATTTT. This codes for CASSLSGTGKLADTQYF.

The V and J genes are TRBV27 and TRBJ1-5; 11 bases line up with TRBD1. This CDR3 is built from 14 residues. CDR1 and CDR2 from the germline V gene are MNHEY and SMNVEV (reference sequence). V dropped 3 bases and J dropped 6; count of bases not matched to a gene: 1. CDR3 DNA sequence: TGTGCCAGCAGTTTGGGGACAGGGGGTCAGCCCCAGCATTTT. Translating gives CASSLGTGGQPQHF.